This T cell receptor (beta chain) stems from a study of CXCR3-negative and CXCR3-positive naive CD8 T cells. The libraries of TRB cDNA were constructed through 5' RACE using UMI labels. TCRdb reworked the 5' RACE reads into one entry per CDR3 protein, no DNA. The sample has tens of thousands of distinct CDR3 sequences. Germline V lookup: CDR1 SGHVS, CDR2 FNYEAQ. The CDR3 loop spans 19 amino acids. This receptor was identified in a human donor in good health. Some clones in this sample may be carry-over from other donors' samples. Material for sequencing was naive CXCR3- CD8+ T cells from blood. Subset here: CD45RO-CCR7+CD27+CD95- naive CD8+ T cells lacking CXCR3 (TNR3-). The chain carries TRBV7-6 and TRBJ2-1; as DNA is missing, the TRBD1 call by TCRdb cannot be tested. The CDR3 protein is CASSANRGGPRLTYNEQFF.